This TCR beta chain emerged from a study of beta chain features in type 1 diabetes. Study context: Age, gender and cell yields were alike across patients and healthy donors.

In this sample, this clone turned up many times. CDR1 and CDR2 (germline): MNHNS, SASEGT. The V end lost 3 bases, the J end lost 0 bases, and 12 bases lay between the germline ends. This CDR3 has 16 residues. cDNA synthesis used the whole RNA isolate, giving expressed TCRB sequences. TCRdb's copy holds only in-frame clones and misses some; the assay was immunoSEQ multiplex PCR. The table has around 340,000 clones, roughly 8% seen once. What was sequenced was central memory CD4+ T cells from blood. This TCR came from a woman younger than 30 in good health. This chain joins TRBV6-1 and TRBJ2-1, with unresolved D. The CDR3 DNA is TGTGCCAGCAGTGAGGTAATCGGAGCCTCCTACAATGAGCAGTTCTTC. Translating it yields CASSEVIGASYNEQFF.